The 9 T cell receptor beta chains reported below all come from one sample, sequenced in a study of blood T cell repertoires in COVID-19. The data were produced by immunoSEQ multiplex PCR, yet TCRdb's version contains in-frame clones alone and is incomplete. This sample yields 150,000 or so clones, of which about 83% are seen a single time; around 7.6% belongs to the top ten. The sequencing sample was made of peripheral blood. The receptors were sampled from a man aged 35 to 55 who had recovered from COVID-19.

This chain uses TRBV9 with TRBJ2-1; 8 nucleotides match TRBD2. The germline V gene has CDR1 SGDLS and CDR2 YYNGEE. Germline trimming cut 0 bases from V and 7 bases from J; bases unmatched to any gene: 6. There are 15 residues in the CDR3. In DNA, the CDR3 is TGTGCCAGCAGCGTAGAAGAGCGGGAGTATAATGAGCAGTTCTTC. This codes for CASSVEEREYNEQFF.

The chain recombines TRBV13 with TRBJ1-2; D may be TRBD1 (6 bases). Trimming removed 5 bases from V and 8 bases from J, with 15 bases in between. The germline gives CDR1 PRHDT, CDR2 FYEKMQ (reference sequence). This CDR3 comprises 13 residues. CDR3: CASSRRGGEGYTF. In DNA, the CDR3 is TGTGCCAGCAGCCGACGGGGGGGCGAAGGCTACACCTTC. The full variable domain, completed using reference TRBV13 and TRBJ1-2, is AAGVIQSPRHLIKEKRETATLKCYPIPRHDTVYWYQQGPGQDPQFLISFYEKMQSDKGSIPDRFSAQQFSDYHSELNMSSLELGDSALYFCASSRRGGEGYTFGSGTRLTVV.

The chain uses TRBV30 and TRBJ1-2; D may be TRBD1 (5 bases). The V and J ends lost 2 bases and 6 bases respectively, with 13 bases between them. The CDR3 extends over 13 amino acids. Per the germline V gene, CDR1 is GTSNPN and CDR2 is SVGIG (reference sequence). The CDR3 sequence: CAWSLGGGNGYTF. Here the CDR3 DNA reads TGTGCCTGGAGTCTCGGGGGGGGGAATGGCTACACCTTC.

V gene TRBV7-2 combines with J gene TRBJ2-2; D ambiguous. CDR3 length equals 13 residues. V was shortened by 2 bases and J by 7 bases, with 8 bases between the two germline ends. CDR1 and CDR2 (germline): SGHTA, FQGNSA. The CDR3 bases are TGTGCCAGCAGCTTAACTGTCGGCGGGGAGCTGTTTTTT. Protein product: CASSLTVGGELFF.

The gene calls are TRBV7-2 and TRBJ1-2, with D unclear. Trimming pared 1 base from V and 0 bases from J, leaving 9 bases between. The CDR3 extends over 15 amino acids. Germline CDR1 is SGHTA and CDR2 is FQGNSA. This chain's CDR3 is CASSLGATPNYGYTF. The CDR3 nucleotides read TGTGCCAGCAGCTTAGGCGCGACACCTAACTATGGCTACACCTTC.

The chain is built from TRBV11-2 and TRBJ2-7; 7 bases fit TRBD2. Germline V gene sequence: CDR1 SGHAT, CDR2 FQNNGV. The CDR3 loop spans 14 amino acids. V lost 6 bases and J lost 2; bases outside the gene matches: 7. CDR3 DNA: TGTGCCAGCAGTTATTTTCGGGGGGCCTACGAGCAGTACTTC. It encodes CASSYFRGAYEQYF.

The chain combines TRBV24-1 with TRBJ2-1; 10 bases are a match to TRBD1. The CDR3 is 13 amino acids. V lost 9 bases, J lost 8 bases, and 6 bases stayed unmatched. The germline gives CDR1 KGHDR, CDR2 SFDVKD. CDR3 DNA: TGTGCCACCGGGACAGGGGCGCTGGATGAGCAGTTCTTC. Protein product: CATGTGALDEQFF.

V usage is TRBV28 and J usage is TRBJ1-1, with a tentative D call TRBD1 (5 bases). Looked up from germline, CDR1 is MDHEN and CDR2 is SYDVKM. Trimming removed 3 bases at V and 0 bases at J, with 11 bases between. The CDR3 extends over 15 amino acids. The CDR3 protein is CASSFGGTMNTEAFF. In DNA form, the CDR3 reads TGTGCCAGCAGTTTTGGGGGGACTATGAACACTGAAGCTTTCTTT.

This sequence joins TRBV9 and TRBJ2-5, with D possibly matching TRBD1 (5 bases). The CDR3 is made up of 14 amino acids. V gave up 0 bases and J gave up 3 bases, with 9 bases separating them. CDR1 and CDR2 (germline): SGDLS, YYNGEE. The CDR3 loop is CASSVGGTKETQYF. CDR3 nucleotides: TGTGCCAGCAGCGTAGGGGGCACGAAAGAGACCCAGTACTTC.